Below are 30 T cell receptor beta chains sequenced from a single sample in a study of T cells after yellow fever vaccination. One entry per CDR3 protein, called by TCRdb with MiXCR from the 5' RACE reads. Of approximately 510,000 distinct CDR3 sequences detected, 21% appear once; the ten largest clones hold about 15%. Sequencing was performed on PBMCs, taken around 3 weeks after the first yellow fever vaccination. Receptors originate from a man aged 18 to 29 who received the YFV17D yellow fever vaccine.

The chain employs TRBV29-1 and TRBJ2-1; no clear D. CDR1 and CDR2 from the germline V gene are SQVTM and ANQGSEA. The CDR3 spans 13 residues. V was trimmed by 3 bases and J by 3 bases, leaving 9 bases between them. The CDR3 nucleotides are TGCAGCGTTGAGTCGCCGGACTACAATGAGCAGTTCTTC. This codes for CSVESPDYNEQFF.

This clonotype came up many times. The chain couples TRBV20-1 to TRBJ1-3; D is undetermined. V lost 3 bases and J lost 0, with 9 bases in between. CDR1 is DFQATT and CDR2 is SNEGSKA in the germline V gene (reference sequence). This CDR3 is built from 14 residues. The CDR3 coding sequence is TGCAGTGCTAGTAGGTTTTCCTCTGGAAACACCATATATTTT. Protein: CSASRFSSGNTIYF.

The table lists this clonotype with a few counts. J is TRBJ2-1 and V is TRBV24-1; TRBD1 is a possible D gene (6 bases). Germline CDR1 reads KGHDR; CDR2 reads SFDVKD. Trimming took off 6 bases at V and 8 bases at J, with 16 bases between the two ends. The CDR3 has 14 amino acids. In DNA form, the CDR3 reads TGTGCCACCAGTCCGGACAGCCCGATCGATGAGCAGTTCTTC. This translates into CATSPDSPIDEQFF.

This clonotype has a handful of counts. CDR3 sequence (DNA): TGCGCCAGCAGCTTATTCGGCAACGAGCAGTACTTC. Its protein is CASSLFGNEQYF. This rearrangement joins TRBV5-1 to TRBJ2-7; D ambiguous. The CDR3 loop spans 12 amino acids. V shed 2 bases and J shed 5 bases, with 8 bases lying between them. The germline V gene encodes CDR1 SGHRS and CDR2 YFSETQ.

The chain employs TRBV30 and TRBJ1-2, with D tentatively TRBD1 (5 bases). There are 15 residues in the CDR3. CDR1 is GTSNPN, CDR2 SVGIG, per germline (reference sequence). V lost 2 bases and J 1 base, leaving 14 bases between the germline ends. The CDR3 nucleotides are TGTGCCTGGAGTTCGCGACATCAGGGTAACTATGGCTACACCTTC. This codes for CAWSSRHQGNYGYTF.

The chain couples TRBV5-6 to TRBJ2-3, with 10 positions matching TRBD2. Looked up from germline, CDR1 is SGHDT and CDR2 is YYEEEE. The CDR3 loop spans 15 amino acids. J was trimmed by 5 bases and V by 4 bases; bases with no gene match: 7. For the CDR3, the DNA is TGTGCCAGCAGCATAAAGCGGGGGGGCCGAGATACGCAGTATTTT. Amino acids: CASSIKRGGRDTQYF.

The CDR3 loop reads CASSGIRDKYEQYV. CDR3 sequence (DNA): TGTGCCAGCAGCGGGATCCGGGACAAATACGAGCAGTACGTC. The chain is built from TRBV5-6 and TRBJ2-7; weak D call: TRBD1 (6 bases). Deletions cut 4 bases from V and 4 bases from J, with 15 bases between. From germline, CDR1 is SGHDT and CDR2 YYEEEE. There are 14 residues in the CDR3.

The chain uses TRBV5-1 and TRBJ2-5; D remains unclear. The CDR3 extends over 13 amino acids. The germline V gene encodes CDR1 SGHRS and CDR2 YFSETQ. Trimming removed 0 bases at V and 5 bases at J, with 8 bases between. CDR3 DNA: TGCGCCAGCAGCTTGGATTTTGGCGAGACCCAGTACTTC. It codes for CASSLDFGETQYF.

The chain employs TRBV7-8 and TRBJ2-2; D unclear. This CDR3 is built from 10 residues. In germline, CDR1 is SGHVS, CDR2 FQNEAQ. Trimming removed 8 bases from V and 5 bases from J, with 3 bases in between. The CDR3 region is CASWTGELFF. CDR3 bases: TGTGCCAGCTGGACCGGGGAGCTGTTTTTT.

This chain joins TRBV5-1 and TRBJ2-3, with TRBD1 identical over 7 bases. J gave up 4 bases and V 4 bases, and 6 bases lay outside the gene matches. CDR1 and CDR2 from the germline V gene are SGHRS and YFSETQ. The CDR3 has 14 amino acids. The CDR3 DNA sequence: TGCGCCAGCAGCCACGGGACAGCAGCAGATACGCAGTATTTT. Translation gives CASSHGTAADTQYF.

CDR3 amino acids: CASSQAANYEQYF. The CDR3 region has the DNA TGTGCCAGCAGCCAAGCCGCCAACTACGAGCAGTACTTC. The V call is TRBV4-2, the J call TRBJ2-7; D unclear. This CDR3 has 13 residues. Germline CDR1 LGHNA, CDR2 YNFKEQ. V was shortened by 1 base and J by 3 bases, with 7 bases between the two germline ends.

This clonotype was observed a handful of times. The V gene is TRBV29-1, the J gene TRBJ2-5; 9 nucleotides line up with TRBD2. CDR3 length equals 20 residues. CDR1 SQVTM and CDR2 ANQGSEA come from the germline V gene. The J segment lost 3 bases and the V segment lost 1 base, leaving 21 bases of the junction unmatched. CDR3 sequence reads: CSVEVPFEVIAGDAEETQYF. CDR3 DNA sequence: TGCAGCGTTGAAGTACCTTTTGAGGTAATAGCGGGGGATGCAGAAGAGACCCAGTACTTC. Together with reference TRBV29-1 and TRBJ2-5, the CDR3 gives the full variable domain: SAVISQKPSRDICQRGTSLTIQCQVDSQVTMMFWYRQQPGQSLTLIATANQGSEATYESGFVIDKFPISRPNLTFSTLTVSNMSPEDSSIYLCSVEVPFEVIAGDAEETQYFGPGTRLLVL.

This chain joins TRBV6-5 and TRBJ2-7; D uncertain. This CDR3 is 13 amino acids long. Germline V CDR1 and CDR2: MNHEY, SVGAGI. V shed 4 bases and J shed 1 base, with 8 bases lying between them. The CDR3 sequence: CASSFKVSYEQYV. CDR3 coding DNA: TGTGCCAGCAGTTTCAAGGTGTCCTACGAGCAGTACGTC.

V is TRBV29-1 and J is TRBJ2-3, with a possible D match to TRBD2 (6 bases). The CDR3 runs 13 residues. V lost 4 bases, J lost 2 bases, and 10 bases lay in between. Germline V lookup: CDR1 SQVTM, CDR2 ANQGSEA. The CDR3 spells CSVAPGLTDTQYF. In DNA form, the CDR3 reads TGCAGCGTTGCCCCGGGACTCACAGATACGCAGTATTTT.

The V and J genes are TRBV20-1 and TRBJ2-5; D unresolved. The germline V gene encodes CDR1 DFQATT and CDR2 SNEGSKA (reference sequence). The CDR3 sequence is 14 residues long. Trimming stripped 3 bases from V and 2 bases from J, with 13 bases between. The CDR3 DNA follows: TGCAGTGCTAGGACCATTGGGGTACAAGAGACCCAGTACTTC. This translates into CSARTIGVQETQYF.

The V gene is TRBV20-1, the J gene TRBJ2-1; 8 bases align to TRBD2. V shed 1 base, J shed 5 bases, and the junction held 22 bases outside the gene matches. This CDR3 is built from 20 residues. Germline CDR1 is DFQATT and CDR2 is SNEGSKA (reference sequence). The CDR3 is CSARVPDRRGVWGYDNEQFF. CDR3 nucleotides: TGCAGTGCTAGAGTGCCCGACCGGCGGGGGGTATGGGGGTACGACAATGAGCAGTTCTTC.

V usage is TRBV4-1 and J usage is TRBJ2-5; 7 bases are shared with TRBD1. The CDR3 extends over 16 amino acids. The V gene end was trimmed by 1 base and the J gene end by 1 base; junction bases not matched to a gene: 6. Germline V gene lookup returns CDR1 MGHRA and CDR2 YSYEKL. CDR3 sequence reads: CASSQVQGVTQETQYF. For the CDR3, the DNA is TGCGCCAGCAGCCAAGTCCAGGGGGTGACCCAAGAGACCCAGTACTTC.

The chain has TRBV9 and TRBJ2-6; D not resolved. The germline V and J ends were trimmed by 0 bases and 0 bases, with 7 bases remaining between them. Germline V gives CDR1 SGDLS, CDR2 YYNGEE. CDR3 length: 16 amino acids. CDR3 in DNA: TGTGCCAGCAGCGTAGGACCCATCTCTGGGGCCAACGTCCTGACTTTC. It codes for CASSVGPISGANVLTF.

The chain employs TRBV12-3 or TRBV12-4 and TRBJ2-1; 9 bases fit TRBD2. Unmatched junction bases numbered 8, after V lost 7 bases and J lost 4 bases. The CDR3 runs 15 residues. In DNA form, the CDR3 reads TGTGCCAGCACCCTGACTAGCGGTGGGTACAATGAGCAGTTCTTC. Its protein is CASTLTSGGYNEQFF.

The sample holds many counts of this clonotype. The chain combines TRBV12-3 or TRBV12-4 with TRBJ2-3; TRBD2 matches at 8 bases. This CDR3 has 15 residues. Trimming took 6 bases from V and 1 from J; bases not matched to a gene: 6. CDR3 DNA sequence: TGTGCCAGCAGCCCTTGGCGGGGGGGCACAGATACGCAGTATTTT. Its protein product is CASSPWRGGTDTQYF.

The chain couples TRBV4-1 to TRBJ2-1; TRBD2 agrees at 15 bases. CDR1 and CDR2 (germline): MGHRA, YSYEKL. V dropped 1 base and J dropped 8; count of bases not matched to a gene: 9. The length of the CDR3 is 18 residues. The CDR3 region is CASSQGVGLAGGQDEQFF. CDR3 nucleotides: TGCGCCAGCAGCCAAGGGGTTGGACTAGCGGGGGGGCAAGATGAGCAGTTCTTC.

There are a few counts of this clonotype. DNA of the CDR3: TGTGCCAGCAGTTCAATACAGGGGACGGACACTGAAGCTTTCTTT. Translated: CASSSIQGTDTEAFF. The V gene is TRBV27, the J gene TRBJ1-1, with 7 bases aligning to TRBD1. V lost 4 bases, J lost 3 bases, and 8 bases stayed unmatched. Germline CDR1 reads MNHEY; CDR2 reads SMNVEV (reference sequence). The CDR3 has 15 residues.

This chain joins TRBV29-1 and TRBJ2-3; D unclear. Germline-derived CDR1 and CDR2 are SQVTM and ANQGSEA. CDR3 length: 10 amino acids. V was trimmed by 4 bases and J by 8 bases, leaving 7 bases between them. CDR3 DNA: TGCAGCGTTGCCCTCACTACGCAGTATTTT. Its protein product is CSVALTTQYF.

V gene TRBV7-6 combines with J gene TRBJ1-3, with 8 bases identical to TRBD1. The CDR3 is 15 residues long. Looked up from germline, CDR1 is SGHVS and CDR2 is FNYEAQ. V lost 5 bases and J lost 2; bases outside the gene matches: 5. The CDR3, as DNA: TGTGCCAGCAGCCCAAGGACAGGGACTGGAAACACCATATATTTT. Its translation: CASSPRTGTGNTIYF. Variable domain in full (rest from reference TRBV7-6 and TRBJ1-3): GAGVSQSPRYKVTKRGQDVALRCDPISGHVSLYWYRQALGQGPEFLTYFNYEAQQDKSGLPNDRFSAERPEGSISTLTIQRTEQRDSAMYRCASSPRTGTGNTIYFGEGSWLTVV.

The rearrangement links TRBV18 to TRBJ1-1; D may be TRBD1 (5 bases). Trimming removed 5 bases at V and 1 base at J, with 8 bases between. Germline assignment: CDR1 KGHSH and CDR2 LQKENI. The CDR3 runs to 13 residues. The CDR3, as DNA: TGTGCCAGCTCAATAGGACAGAACACTGAAGCTTTCTTT. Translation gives CASSIGQNTEAFF.

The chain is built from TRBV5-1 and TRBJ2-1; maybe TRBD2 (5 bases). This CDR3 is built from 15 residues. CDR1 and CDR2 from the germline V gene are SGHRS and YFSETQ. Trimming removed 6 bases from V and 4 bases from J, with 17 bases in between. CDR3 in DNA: TGCGCCAGCACGGCCAGCTCCGGGGTTTACAATGAGCAGTTCTTC. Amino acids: CASTASSGVYNEQFF.

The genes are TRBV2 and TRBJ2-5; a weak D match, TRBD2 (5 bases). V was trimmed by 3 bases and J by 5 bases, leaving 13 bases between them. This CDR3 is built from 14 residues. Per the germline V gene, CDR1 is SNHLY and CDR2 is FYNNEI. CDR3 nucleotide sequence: TGTGCCAGCAGTGAGGATGCCCCGGGGGAGACCCAGTACTTC. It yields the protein CASSEDAPGETQYF.

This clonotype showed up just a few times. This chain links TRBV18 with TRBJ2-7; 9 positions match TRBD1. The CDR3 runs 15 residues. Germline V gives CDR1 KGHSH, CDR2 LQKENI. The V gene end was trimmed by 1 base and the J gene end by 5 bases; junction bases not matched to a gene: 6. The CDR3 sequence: CASSPRQDRGDEQYF. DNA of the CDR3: TGTGCCAGCTCACCACGTCAGGACAGGGGCGACGAGCAGTACTTC.

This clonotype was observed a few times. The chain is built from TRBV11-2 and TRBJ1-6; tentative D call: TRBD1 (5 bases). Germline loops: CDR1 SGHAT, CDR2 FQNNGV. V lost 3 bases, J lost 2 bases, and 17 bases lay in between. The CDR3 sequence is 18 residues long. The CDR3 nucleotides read TGTGCCAGCAGCTTGGTCGGGAATGGGGGGGCCTATAATTCACCCCTCCACTTT. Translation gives CASSLVGNGGAYNSPLHF.

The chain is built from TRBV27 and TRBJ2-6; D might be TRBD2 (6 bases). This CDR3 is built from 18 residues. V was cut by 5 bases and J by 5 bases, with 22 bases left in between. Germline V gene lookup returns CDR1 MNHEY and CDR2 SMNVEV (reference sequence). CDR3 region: CASSKRGTVVSRANVLTF. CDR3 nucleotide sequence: TGTGCCAGCAGTAAGCGCGGGACCGTAGTGAGTAGGGCCAACGTCCTGACTTTC.